This TCR beta chain is from a study of Graves' ophthalmopathy and Graves' hyperthyroidism. Regarding the study as a whole: Blood also held most thyroid clonotypes expanded above 0.001 frequency.

RNA transcripts served as template for amplifying TCR beta CDR3 sequences. An initial RT-PCR round employing HTBI primers preceded a second-round multiplex PCR. Each CDR3 protein gets one entry after TCRdb re-called the multiplex PCR reads with MiXCR. The sample holds about 620,000 distinct CDR3 sequences, roughly 20% seen once. The table lists this clonotype with a few counts. Its antigen is still unknown. Trimming took 7 bases from V and 6 from J, leaving 15 bases between them. Germline V lookup: CDR1 SQVTM, CDR2 ANQGSEA. The CDR3 is 13 residues long. This chain connects TRBV29-1 to TRBJ2-2, with D hard to call. The sequence was obtained from a woman aged 18-29 years with stable Graves' hyperthyroidism. Some clones in this sample may be carry-over from other donors' samples. What was sequenced was peripheral blood. The CDR3 DNA follows: TGCAGCGCCCTGGGCTATGGGTCCGGGGAGCTGTTTTTT. It yields the protein CSALGYGSGELFF.